The 27 T cell receptor beta chains presented below share a single source sample, sequenced in a study of PD-L1 blockade in urothelial cancer. This table comes from immunoSEQ multiplex PCR, and its TCRdb copy is limited to in-frame clones, with some not included. In the table there are 60,000 or so clones, over 75% of which are singletons. The input for sequencing was PBMCs, taken around atezolizumab (anti-PD-L1) treatment. The receptors shown here come from a man in his 70s with urothelial cancer.

V gene TRBV7-9 combines with J gene TRBJ2-3, with 11 bases that match TRBD2. CDR1 is SEHNR and CDR2 is FQNEAQ in the germline V gene (reference sequence). This CDR3 has 15 amino acids. With V trimmed by 4 bases and J by 3 bases, 3 bases remained unmatched. The CDR3: CASSSGLAETDTQYF. In nucleotides, the CDR3 is TGTGCCAGCAGCTCGGGACTAGCGGAGACAGATACGCAGTATTTT.

V usage is TRBV29-1 and J usage is TRBJ2-1, with D maybe TRBD2 (6 bases). The CDR3 spans 15 residues. Germline CDR1 and CDR2: SQVTM and ANQGSEA. Trimming cost V 1 base and J 4 bases, with 14 bases left between them. This CDR3 is CSVEVSGGGYNEQFF. The CDR3 coding sequence is TGCAGCGTTGAAGTATCCGGGGGAGGTTACAATGAGCAGTTCTTC.

About this clone itself: The sample carries other DNA sequences with the same CDR3. The chain uses TRBV7-9 and TRBJ1-5; 9 nucleotides align to TRBD1. The J segment lost 0 bases and the V segment lost 5 bases, leaving 5 bases of the junction unmatched. The CDR3 length is 16 residues. The V gene's germline CDR1 is SEHNR and CDR2 FQNEAQ (reference sequence). CDR3 sequence: CASSLGTGNSNQPQHF. The CDR3 DNA is TGTGCCAGCAGCCTCGGGACAGGGAATAGCAATCAGCCCCAGCATTTT. Filled out from reference TRBV7-9 and TRBJ1-5, the complete variable domain reads DTGVSQNPRHKITKRGQNVTFRCDPISEHNRLYWYRQTLGQGPEFLTYFQNEAQLEKSRLLSDRFSAERPKGSFSTLEIQRTEQGDSAMYLCASSLGTGNSNQPQHFGDGTRLSIL.

The rearrangement uses TRBV27 and TRBJ1-1; D not certain. Germline V lookup: CDR1 MNHEY, CDR2 SMNVEV (reference sequence). The V and J ends lost 3 bases and 6 bases respectively, with 14 bases between them. CDR3 length equals 14 residues. The chain's CDR3 is CASSLSGELAEAFF. CDR3 bases: TGTGCCAGCAGTTTGTCCGGGGAGCTGGCTGAAGCTTTCTTT.

The chain couples TRBV7-9 to TRBJ2-3, with TRBD1 identical over 7 bases. The CDR3 has 15 residues. The J segment lost 4 bases and the V segment lost 2 bases, leaving 6 bases of the junction unmatched. Germline CDR1 and CDR2: SEHNR and FQNEAQ (reference sequence). CDR3 in DNA: TGTGCCAGCAGCTTAAACAGGGGATTAGCAGATACGCAGTATTTT. Amino acid sequence: CASSLNRGLADTQYF. Full variable domain (missing parts from reference TRBV7-9 and TRBJ2-3): DTGVSQNPRHKITKRGQNVTFRCDPISEHNRLYWYRQTLGQGPEFLTYFQNEAQLEKSRLLSDRFSAERPKGSFSTLEIQRTEQGDSAMYLCASSLNRGLADTQYFGPGTRLTVL.

CDR3 protein: CASIGHGPNYGYTF. The DNA of the CDR3 is TGTGCCAGCATCGGACACGGACCTAACTATGGCTACACCTTC. V gene TRBV7-2 combines with J gene TRBJ1-2; tentatively, D is TRBD1 (5 bases). The CDR3 consists of 14 residues. Trimming removed 7 bases at V and 0 bases at J, with 12 bases between. Germline-derived CDR1 and CDR2 are SGHTA and FQGNSA.

This sequence joins TRBV2 and TRBJ1-2; perhaps TRBD1 as D (6 bases). Germline CDR1 reads SNHLY; CDR2 reads FYNNEI. The CDR3 is 15 amino acids. The germline V and J ends were trimmed by 7 bases and 2 bases, with 17 bases remaining between them. CDR3 region: CASKLGQGINYGYTF. CDR3 DNA sequence: TGTGCCAGCAAACTCGGGCAGGGGATAAACTATGGCTACACCTTC. The complete variable domain, with remaining parts taken from reference TRBV2 and TRBJ1-2, reads EPEVTQTPSHQVTQMGQEVILRCVPISNHLYFYWYRQILGQKVEFLVSFYNNEISEKSEIFDDQFSVERPDGSNFTLKIRSTKLEDSAMYFCASKLGQGINYGYTFGSGTRLTVV.

The V and J genes are TRBV19 and TRBJ2-5; 12 positions agree with TRBD1. The germline CDR1 and CDR2 sequences are LNHDA and SQIVND (reference sequence). The CDR3 has 15 residues. V trimming: 4 bases; J trimming: 2 bases; junction bases outside the gene matches: 2. The CDR3 DNA reads as TGTGCCAGTAGTAGGGACAGGGGGCAACAAGAGACCCAGTACTTC. It encodes CASSRDRGQQETQYF.

V and J are TRBV29-1 and TRBJ2-1, with 10 bases that match TRBD1. V lost 6 bases, J lost 8 bases, and 10 bases stayed unmatched. The germline V gene has CDR1 SQVTM and CDR2 ANQGSEA. The CDR3 runs to 14 residues. The CDR3 reads CSVEARQGAYEQFF. In DNA form, the CDR3 reads TGCAGCGTCGAGGCTAGACAGGGGGCCTATGAGCAGTTCTTC.

The chain is built from TRBV28 and TRBJ2-1, with a possible D match to TRBD1 (5 bases). The CDR3 is 15 amino acids. Germline-derived CDR1 and CDR2 are MDHEN and SYDVKM. Trimming pared 7 bases from V and 0 bases from J, leaving 13 bases between. The CDR3 DNA follows: TGTGCCAGCACTCTAGGGGTCAGCTCCTACAATGAGCAGTTCTTC. Residues: CASTLGVSSYNEQFF. Looking up the rest from reference TRBV28 and TRBJ2-1 gives the full variable domain: DVKVTQSSRYLVKRTGEKVFLECVQDMDHENMFWYRQDPGLGLRLIYFSYDVKMKEKGDIPEGYSVSREKKERFSLILESASTNQTSMYLCASTLGVSSYNEQFFGPGTRLTVL.

The chain is built from TRBV18 and TRBJ2-5, with 10 bases identical to TRBD2. The CDR3 length is 15 residues. J was trimmed by 4 bases and V by 3 bases; bases with no gene match: 5. From germline, CDR1 is KGHSH and CDR2 LQKENI. The CDR3 DNA is TGTGCCAGCTCACCCCTAGCGGGAGTTGGAGAGACCCAGTACTTC. Translation gives CASSPLAGVGETQYF.

The V call is TRBV7-9, the J call TRBJ2-6, with D possibly being TRBD2 (5 bases). The germline CDR1 and CDR2 sequences are SEHNR and FQNEAQ (reference sequence). V lost 5 bases and J lost 2, with 19 bases in between. This CDR3 spans 18 amino acids. In DNA, the CDR3 is TGTGCCAGCAGCCCCCGGGCCGTGCGGGCGGCTGGGGCCAACGTCCTGACTTTC. It yields the protein CASSPRAVRAAGANVLTF.

The V and J genes are TRBV5-8 and TRBJ2-7, with D maybe TRBD1 (6 bases). CDR3 size: 12 residues. Germline assignment: CDR1 SGHTS and CDR2 YDEGEE. V was shortened by 4 bases and J by 4 bases, with 9 bases between the two germline ends. The CDR3 loop reads CASSLTGYEQYF. The CDR3 DNA sequence: TGTGCCAGCAGCCTGACAGGATACGAGCAGTACTTC.

This clone was seen a handful of times. The CDR3 here is CASIRRYNEQFF. CDR3 in DNA: TGTGCCAGCATACGGAGATACAATGAGCAGTTCTTC. This chain uses TRBV2 with TRBJ2-1; D is uncertain. V was pared by 7 bases and J by 4 bases, with 8 bases between. This CDR3 has 12 residues. The V gene's germline CDR1 is SNHLY and CDR2 FYNNEI.

The rearrangement links TRBV6-1 to TRBJ1-3; D is undetermined. The CDR3 is 12 residues long. The V end was cut by 2 bases, the J end by 3 bases, with 2 bases between. In germline, CDR1 is MNHNS, CDR2 SASEGT. The CDR3 DNA reads as TGTGCCAGCAGTGAATATGGAAACACCATATATTTT. Amino acids: CASSEYGNTIYF.

This sequence joins TRBV18 and TRBJ2-3; the match to TRBD2 covers 7 bases. The CDR3 consists of 15 residues. V lost 3 bases and J lost 5; bases outside the gene matches: 8. The germline V gene has CDR1 KGHSH and CDR2 LQKENI. The CDR3 bases are TGTGCCAGCTCACCCCCGGCGGGAGCTCGAGATACGCAGTATTTT. Translated: CASSPPAGARDTQYF.

J is TRBJ2-1 and V is TRBV2; 13 bases fit TRBD2. V lost 5 bases to trimming and J lost 6 bases; unmatched junction nucleotides: 4. Germline CDR1 SNHLY, CDR2 FYNNEI. This CDR3 region has 15 residues. The CDR3 here is CASSLLAGGSNEQFF. CDR3 DNA: TGTGCCAGCAGTTTACTAGCGGGGGGGAGCAATGAGCAGTTCTTC. Complete variable domain (other parts from reference TRBV2 and TRBJ2-1): EPEVTQTPSHQVTQMGQEVILRCVPISNHLYFYWYRQILGQKVEFLVSFYNNEISEKSEIFDDQFSVERPDGSNFTLKIRSTKLEDSAMYFCASSLLAGGSNEQFFGPGTRLTVL.

The sample holds one count of this clone. V usage is TRBV18 and J usage is TRBJ1-5, with 8 bases aligning to TRBD1. Germline lookup yields CDR1 KGHSH and CDR2 LQKENI. V dropped 3 bases and J dropped 7; count of bases not matched to a gene: 5. The CDR3 totals 14 residues. The DNA for the CDR3 is TGTGCCAGCTCACCCGGAACAGGGGGACAGCCCCAGCATTTT. This encodes CASSPGTGGQPQHF. Full variable domain (rest looked up from reference TRBV18 and TRBJ1-5): NAGVMQNPRHLVRRRGQEARLRCSPMKGHSHVYWYRQLPEEGLKFMVYLQKENIIDESGMPKERFSAEFPKEGPSILRIQQVVRGDSAAYFCASSPGTGGQPQHFGDGTRLSIL.

The chain is built from TRBV19 and TRBJ1-5, with 7 bases lining up with TRBD1. Trimming took 9 bases from V and 0 from J; bases not matched to a gene: 8. The CDR3 spans 15 residues. Germline CDR1 is LNHDA and CDR2 is SQIVND (reference sequence). The CDR3 loop reads CASKDRLYSNQPQHF. The CDR3 nucleotides are TGTGCCAGCAAGGACAGGCTTTATAGCAATCAGCCCCAGCATTTT.

The chain employs TRBV6-6 and TRBJ1-5, with 7 bases identical to TRBD1. Trimming at V came to 5 bases and at J to 3 bases, leaving 7 bases not matched to a gene. CDR1 is MNHNY, CDR2 SVGAGI, per germline (reference sequence). The CDR3 covers 15 residues. The CDR3 sequence is CASSLSGTVNQPQHF. The DNA of the CDR3 is TGTGCCAGCAGTCTATCCGGGACAGTCAATCAGCCCCAGCATTTT.

The chain combines TRBV7-9 with TRBJ2-5; unclear D gene. Germline loops: CDR1 SEHNR, CDR2 FQNEAQ (reference sequence). The CDR3 runs 14 residues. The V end was cut by 5 bases, the J end by 1 base, with 11 bases between. This chain's CDR3 is CASSRSGGQETQYF. The CDR3 DNA is TGTGCCAGCAGCCGGTCAGGTGGCCAAGAGACCCAGTACTTC.

This clone was observed a handful of times. This sequence joins TRBV28 and TRBJ2-7; 7 bases are shared with TRBD1. This CDR3 has 13 residues. Losses at the gene ends were 5 bases for V and 8 bases for J; bases not matched to a gene: 9. Germline V gene sequence: CDR1 MDHEN, CDR2 SYDVKM. Written as DNA, the CDR3 is TGTGCCAGCAGTACACCACAGGGGTTGAAGCAGTACTTC. Protein product: CASSTPQGLKQYF.

This clone was detected a few times. The chain is built from TRBV6-1 and TRBJ1-5; tentatively, D is TRBD1 (5 bases). The CDR3 covers 15 residues. V shed 3 bases and J shed 6 bases, with 15 bases lying between them. Germline-derived CDR1 and CDR2 are MNHNS and SASEGT. CDR3 amino acids: CASSETPGGFQPQHF. Here the CDR3 DNA reads TGTGCCAGCAGTGAGACCCCGGGGGGTTTTCAGCCCCAGCATTTT.

The genes are TRBV5-4 and TRBJ2-1, with 7 bases identical to TRBD1. The CDR3 contains 15 residues. Germline CDR1 SGHNT, CDR2 YYREEE (reference sequence). V lost 0 bases, J lost 1 base, and 1 base stayed unmatched. CDR3 DNA sequence: TGTGCCAGCAGCTTGGACAGGGGTTCCTACAATGAGCAGTTCTTC. It specifies CASSLDRGSYNEQFF. The complete variable domain, with remaining parts taken from reference TRBV5-4 and TRBJ2-1, reads ETGVTQSPTHLIKTRGQQVTLRCSSQSGHNTVSWYQQALGQGPQFIFQYYREEENGRGNFPPRFSGLQFPNYSSELNVNALELDDSALYLCASSLDRGSYNEQFFGPGTRLTVL.

This clone was picked up one time. The rearrangement links TRBV29-1 to TRBJ1-3, with D perhaps TRBD1 (5 bases). Looked up from germline, CDR1 is SQVTM and CDR2 is ANQGSEA. CDR3 length: 14 amino acids. The ends were cut back, 2 bases at V and 3 bases at J, with 11 bases in the middle. CDR3 coding DNA: TGCAGCGTTGAATCTGGGGCAAGTGGAAACACCATATATTTT. This sequence encodes CSVESGASGNTIYF.

The chain couples TRBV6-5 to TRBJ1-2, with TRBD1 as a possible D gene (5 bases). The CDR3 sequence is 15 residues long. Per the germline V gene, CDR1 is MNHEY and CDR2 is SVGAGI. V lost 2 bases and J 4 bases, leaving 14 bases between the germline ends. The CDR3 here is CASSYGGSISYGYTF. The CDR3 region has the DNA TGTGCCAGCAGTTACGGGGGGAGTATTAGCTATGGCTACACCTTC.

V gene TRBV5-1 combines with J gene TRBJ1-2, with D uncertain. CDR1 is SGHRS, CDR2 YFSETQ, per germline. The CDR3 length is 13 residues. V dropped 0 bases and J dropped 6 bases, with 9 bases sitting between them. CDR3 loop: CASSLDGENGYTF. The DNA for the CDR3 is TGCGCCAGCAGCTTGGACGGGGAGAATGGCTACACCTTC.